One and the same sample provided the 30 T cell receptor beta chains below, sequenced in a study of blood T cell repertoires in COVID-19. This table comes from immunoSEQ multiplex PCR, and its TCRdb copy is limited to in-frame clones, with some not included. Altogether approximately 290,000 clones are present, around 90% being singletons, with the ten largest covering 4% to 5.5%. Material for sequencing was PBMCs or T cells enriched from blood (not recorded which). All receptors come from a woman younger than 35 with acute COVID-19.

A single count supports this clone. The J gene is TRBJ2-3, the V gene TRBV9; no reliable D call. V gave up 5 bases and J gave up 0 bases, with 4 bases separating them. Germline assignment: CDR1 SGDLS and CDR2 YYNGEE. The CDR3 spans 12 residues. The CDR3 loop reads CASSSSTDTQYF. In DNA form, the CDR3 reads TGTGCCAGCAGTTCTAGCACAGATACGCAGTATTTT.

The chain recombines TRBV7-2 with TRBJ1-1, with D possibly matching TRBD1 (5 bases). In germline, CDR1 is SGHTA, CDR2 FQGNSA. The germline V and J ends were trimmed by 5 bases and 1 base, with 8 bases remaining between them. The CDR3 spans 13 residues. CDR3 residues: CASSNDRNTEAFF. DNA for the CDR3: TGTGCCAGCAGCAACGACAGGAACACTGAAGCTTTCTTT.

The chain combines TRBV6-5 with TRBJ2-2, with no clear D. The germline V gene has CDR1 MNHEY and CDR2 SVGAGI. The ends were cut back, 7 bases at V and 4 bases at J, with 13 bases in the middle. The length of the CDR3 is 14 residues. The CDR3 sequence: CASIQDLATGELFF. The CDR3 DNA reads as TGTGCCAGCATCCAGGATCTTGCCACCGGGGAGCTGTTTTTT.

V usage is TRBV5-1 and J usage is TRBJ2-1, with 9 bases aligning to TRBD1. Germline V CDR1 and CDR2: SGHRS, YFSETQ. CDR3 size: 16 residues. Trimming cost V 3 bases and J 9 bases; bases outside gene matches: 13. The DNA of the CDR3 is TGCGCCAGCAGCTCCGGGACAGGGAGTTACGGTACTGAGCAGTTCTTC. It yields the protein CASSSGTGSYGTEQFF.

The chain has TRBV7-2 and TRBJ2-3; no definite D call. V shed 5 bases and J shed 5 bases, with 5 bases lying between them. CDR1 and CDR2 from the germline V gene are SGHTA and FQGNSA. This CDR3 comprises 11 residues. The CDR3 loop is CASSLKDTQYF. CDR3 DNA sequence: TGTGCCAGCAGCCTAAAAGATACGCAGTATTTT.

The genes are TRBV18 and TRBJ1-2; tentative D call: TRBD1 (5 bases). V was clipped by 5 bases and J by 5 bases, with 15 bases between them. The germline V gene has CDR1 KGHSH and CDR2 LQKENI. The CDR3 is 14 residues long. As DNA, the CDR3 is TGTGCCAGCTCATTGGGGCGGAGCAAGTATGGCTACACCTTC. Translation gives CASSLGRSKYGYTF.

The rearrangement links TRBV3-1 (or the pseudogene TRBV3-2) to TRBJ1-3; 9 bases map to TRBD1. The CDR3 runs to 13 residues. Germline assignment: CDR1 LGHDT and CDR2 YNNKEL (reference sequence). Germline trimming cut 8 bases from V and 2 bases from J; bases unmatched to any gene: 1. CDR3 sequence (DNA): TGTGCCAGCTGGGACAGGGCTGGAAACACCATATATTTT. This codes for CASWDRAGNTIYF.

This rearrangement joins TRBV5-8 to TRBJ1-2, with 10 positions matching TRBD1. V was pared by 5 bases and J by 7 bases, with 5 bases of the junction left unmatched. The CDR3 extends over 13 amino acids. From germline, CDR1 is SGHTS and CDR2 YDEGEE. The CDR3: CASRWTGGSGYTF. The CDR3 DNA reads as TGTGCCAGCAGATGGACAGGGGGTAGTGGCTACACCTTC.

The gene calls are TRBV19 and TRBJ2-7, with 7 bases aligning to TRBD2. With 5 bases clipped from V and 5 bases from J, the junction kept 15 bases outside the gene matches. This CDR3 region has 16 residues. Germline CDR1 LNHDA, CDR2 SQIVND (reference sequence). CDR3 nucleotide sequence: TGTGCCAGTAGTCCTCATTGGGCGGGAGAATCCCACGAGCAGTACTTC. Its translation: CASSPHWAGESHEQYF.

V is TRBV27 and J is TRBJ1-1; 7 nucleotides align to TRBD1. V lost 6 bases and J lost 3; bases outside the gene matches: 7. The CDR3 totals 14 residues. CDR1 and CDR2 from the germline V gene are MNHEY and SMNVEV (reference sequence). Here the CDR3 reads CASRRGQLDTEAFF. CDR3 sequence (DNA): TGTGCCAGCAGACGGGGACAGCTGGACACTGAAGCTTTCTTT.

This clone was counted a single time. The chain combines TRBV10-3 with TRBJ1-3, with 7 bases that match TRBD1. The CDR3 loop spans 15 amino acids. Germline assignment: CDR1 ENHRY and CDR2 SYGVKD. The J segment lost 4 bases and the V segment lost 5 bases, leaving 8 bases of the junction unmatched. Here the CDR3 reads CAISSQAGQGNTIYF. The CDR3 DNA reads TGTGCCATCAGTTCCCAGGCGGGACAGGGAAACACCATATATTTT.

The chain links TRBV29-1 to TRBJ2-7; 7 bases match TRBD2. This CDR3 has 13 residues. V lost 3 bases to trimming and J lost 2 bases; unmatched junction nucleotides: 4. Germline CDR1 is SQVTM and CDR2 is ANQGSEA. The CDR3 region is CSVEGGNAYEQYF. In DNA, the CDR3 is TGCAGCGTTGAGGGGGGGAACGCCTACGAGCAGTACTTC.

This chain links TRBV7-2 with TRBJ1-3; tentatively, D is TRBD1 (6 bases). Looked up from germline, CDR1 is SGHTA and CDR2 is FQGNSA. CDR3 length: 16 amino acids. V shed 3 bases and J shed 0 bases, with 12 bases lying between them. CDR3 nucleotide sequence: TGTGCCAGCAGCTTTGGACAGCCTGGCTCTGGAAACACCATATATTTT. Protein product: CASSFGQPGSGNTIYF.

The CDR3 reads CAIRIQGGSYNEQFF. In DNA, the CDR3 is TGTGCCATCAGGATTCAGGGGGGCTCCTACAATGAGCAGTTCTTC. The V call is TRBV10-3, the J call TRBJ2-1; D is possibly TRBD1 (7 bases). Germline CDR1 ENHRY, CDR2 SYGVKD. Trimming took 6 bases from V and 0 from J, leaving 12 bases between them. This CDR3 comprises 15 residues.

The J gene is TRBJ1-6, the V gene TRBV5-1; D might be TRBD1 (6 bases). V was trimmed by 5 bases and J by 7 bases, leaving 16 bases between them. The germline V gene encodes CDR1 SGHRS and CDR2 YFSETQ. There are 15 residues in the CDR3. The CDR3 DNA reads TGCGCCAGCAGTTCCCGGGATACAGGGAATTCACCCCTCCACTTT. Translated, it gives CASSSRDTGNSPLHF.

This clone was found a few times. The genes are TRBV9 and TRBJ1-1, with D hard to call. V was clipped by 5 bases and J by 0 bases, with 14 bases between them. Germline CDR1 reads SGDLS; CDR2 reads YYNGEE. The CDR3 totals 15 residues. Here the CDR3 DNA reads TGTGCCAGCAGTCTGACTGGCGGCCTGAACACTGAAGCTTTCTTT. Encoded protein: CASSLTGGLNTEAFF.

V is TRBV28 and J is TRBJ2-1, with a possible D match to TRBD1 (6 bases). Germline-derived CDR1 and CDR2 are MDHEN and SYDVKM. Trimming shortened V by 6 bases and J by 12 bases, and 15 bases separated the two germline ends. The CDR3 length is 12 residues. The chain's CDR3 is CASSPSSRGQFF. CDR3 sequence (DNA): TGTGCCAGCAGCCCTAGCTCCAGGGGGCAGTTCTTC. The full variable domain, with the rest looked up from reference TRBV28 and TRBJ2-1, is DVKVTQSSRYLVKRTGEKVFLECVQDMDHENMFWYRQDPGLGLRLIYFSYDVKMKEKGDIPEGYSVSREKKERFSLILESASTNQTSMYLCASSPSSRGQFFGPGTRLTVL.

CDR3 protein: CASSSAGRAQETQYF. The CDR3, as DNA: TGTGCCAGCAGCTCAGCGGGGCGGGCACAAGAGACCCAGTACTTC. This rearrangement joins TRBV5-5 to TRBJ2-5; 7 nucleotides agree with TRBD2. The CDR3 length is 15 residues. V lost 3 bases, J lost 2 bases, and 7 bases stayed unmatched. Germline CDR1 is SGHKS and CDR2 is YYEKEE (reference sequence).

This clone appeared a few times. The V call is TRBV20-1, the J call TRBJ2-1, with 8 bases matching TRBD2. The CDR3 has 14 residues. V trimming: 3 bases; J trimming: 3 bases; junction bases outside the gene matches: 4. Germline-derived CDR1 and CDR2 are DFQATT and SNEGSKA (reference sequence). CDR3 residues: CSASETSDYNEQFF. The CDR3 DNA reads TGCAGTGCTAGTGAGACTAGCGACTACAATGAGCAGTTCTTC.

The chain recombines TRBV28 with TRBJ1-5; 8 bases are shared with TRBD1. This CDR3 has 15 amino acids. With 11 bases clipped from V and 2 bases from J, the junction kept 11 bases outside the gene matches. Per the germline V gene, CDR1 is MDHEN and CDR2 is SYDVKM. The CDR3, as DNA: TGTGCCGGAGATTGGCAGGGGGCCGGCAATCAGCCCCAGCATTTT. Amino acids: CAGDWQGAGNQPQHF.

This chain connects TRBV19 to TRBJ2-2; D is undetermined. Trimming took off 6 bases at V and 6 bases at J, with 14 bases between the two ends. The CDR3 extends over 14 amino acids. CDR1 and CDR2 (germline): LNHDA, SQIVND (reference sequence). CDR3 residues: CASSSPGFPGELFF. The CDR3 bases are TGTGCCAGTAGCTCCCCCGGGTTCCCCGGGGAGCTGTTTTTT. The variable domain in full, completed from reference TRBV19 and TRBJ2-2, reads DGGITQSPKYLFRKEGQNVTLSCEQNLNHDAMYWYRQDPGQGLRLIYYSQIVNDFQKGDIAEGYSVSREKKESFPLTVTSAQKNPTAFYLCASSSPGFPGELFFGEGSRLTVL.

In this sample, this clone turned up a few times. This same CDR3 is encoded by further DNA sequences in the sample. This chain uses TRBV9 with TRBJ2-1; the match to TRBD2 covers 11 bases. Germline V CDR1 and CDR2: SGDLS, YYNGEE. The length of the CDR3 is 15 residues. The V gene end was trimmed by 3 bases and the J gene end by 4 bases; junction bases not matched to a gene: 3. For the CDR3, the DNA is TGTGCCAGCAGCGAGACTAGCGGGACTTACAATGAGCAGTTCTTC. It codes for CASSETSGTYNEQFF. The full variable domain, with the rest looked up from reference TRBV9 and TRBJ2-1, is DSGVTQTPKHLITATGQRVTLRCSPRSGDLSVYWYQQSLDQGLQFLIQYYNGEERAKGNILERFSAQQFPDLHSELNLSSLELGDSALYFCASSETSGTYNEQFFGPGTRLTVL.

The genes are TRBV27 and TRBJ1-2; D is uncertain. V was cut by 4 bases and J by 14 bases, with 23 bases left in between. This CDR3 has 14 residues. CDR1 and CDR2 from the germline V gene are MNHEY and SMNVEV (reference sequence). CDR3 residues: CASSWRTVWMHRTF. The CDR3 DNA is TGTGCCAGCAGTTGGAGGACCGTGTGGATGCACCGTACCTTC.

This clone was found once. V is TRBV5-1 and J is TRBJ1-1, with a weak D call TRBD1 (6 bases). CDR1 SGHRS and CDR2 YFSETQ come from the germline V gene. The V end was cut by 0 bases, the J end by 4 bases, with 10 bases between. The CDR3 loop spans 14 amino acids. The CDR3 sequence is CASSLETGTTEAFF. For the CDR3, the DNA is TGCGCCAGCAGCTTGGAAACAGGGACCACTGAAGCTTTCTTT.

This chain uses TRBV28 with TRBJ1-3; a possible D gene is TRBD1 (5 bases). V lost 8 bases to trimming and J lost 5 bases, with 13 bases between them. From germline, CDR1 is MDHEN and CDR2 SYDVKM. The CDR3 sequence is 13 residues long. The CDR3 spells CASRGGLRNTIYF. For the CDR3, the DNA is TGTGCCAGCCGCGGGGGATTAAGAAACACCATATATTTT.

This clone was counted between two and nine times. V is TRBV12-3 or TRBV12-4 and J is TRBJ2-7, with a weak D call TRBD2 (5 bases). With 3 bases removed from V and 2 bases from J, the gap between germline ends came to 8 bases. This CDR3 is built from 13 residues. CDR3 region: CASSFAGPYEQYF. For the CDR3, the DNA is TGTGCCAGCAGTTTCGCGGGTCCCTACGAGCAGTACTTC.

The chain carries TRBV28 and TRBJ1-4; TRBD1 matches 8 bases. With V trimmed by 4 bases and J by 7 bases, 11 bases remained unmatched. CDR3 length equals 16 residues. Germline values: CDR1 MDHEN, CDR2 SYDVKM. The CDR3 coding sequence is TGTGCCAGCAGTTCAACTTTCAGGGGGCGAGGTGAAAAACTGTTTTTT. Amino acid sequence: CASSSTFRGRGEKLFF.

This CDR3 is CASRWGAGGYSNQPQHF. The CDR3 coding sequence is TGTGCCTCCCGCTGGGGCGCAGGGGGATATAGCAATCAGCCCCAGCATTTT. V gene TRBV19 combines with J gene TRBJ1-5; 7 bases are shared with TRBD1. V lost 11 bases and J lost 0; bases outside the gene matches: 16. The germline CDR1 and CDR2 sequences are LNHDA and SQIVND (reference sequence). The CDR3 sequence is 17 residues long.

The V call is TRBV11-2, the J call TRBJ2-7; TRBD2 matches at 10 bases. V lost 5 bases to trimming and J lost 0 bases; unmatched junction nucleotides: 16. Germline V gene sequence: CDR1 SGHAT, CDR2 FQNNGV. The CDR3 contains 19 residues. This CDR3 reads CASSHQALAGTRSSYEQYF. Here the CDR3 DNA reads TGTGCCAGCAGCCACCAGGCACTAGCGGGGACCCGGAGCTCCTACGAGCAGTACTTC. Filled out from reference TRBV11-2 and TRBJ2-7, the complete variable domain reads EAGVAQSPRYKIIEKRQSVAFWCNPISGHATLYWYQQILGQGPKLLIQFQNNGVVDDSQLPKDRFSAERLKGVDSTLKIQPAKLEDSAVYLCASSHQALAGTRSSYEQYFGPGTRLTVT.

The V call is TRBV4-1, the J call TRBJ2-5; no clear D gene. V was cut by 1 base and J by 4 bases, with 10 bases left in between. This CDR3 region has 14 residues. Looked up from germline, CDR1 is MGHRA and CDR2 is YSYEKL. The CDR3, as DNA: TGCGCCAGCAGCCAAGCGGTGGTCTCAGAGACCCAGTACTTC. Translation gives CASSQAVVSETQYF.